One and the same sample provided the 18 T cell receptor beta chains below, sequenced in a study of siplizumab effects on memory and regulatory T cells. The table came from immunoSEQ multiplex PCR; TCRdb's copy has only in-frame clones and leaves some out. Here the sample spans several hundred clones, around two thirds being singletons. Their antigen targets remain unknown. Cells that made up the mixed lymphocyte reaction were cocultured at 37°C for 6 to 7 days. The sample taken for sequencing was CFSE-low (dividing) CD8+ T cells sorted from an allogeneic mixed lymphocyte reaction. The receptors were gathered from a human donor in good health; the cells came from an allogeneic mixed lymphocyte reaction.

To note about this clone: The junction shows a germline mismatch at one end, possibly a read error. The chain links TRBV29-1 to TRBJ2-1; TRBD2 might be the D (5 bases). The CDR3 consists of 14 residues. Per germline, CDR1 SQVTM and CDR2 ANQGSEA. The CDR3 protein is CSVGTLSSHNEQFF. The CDR3, as DNA: TGCAGCGTTGGGACTTTAAGCTCCCACAATGAGCAGTTCTTC.

The V and J genes are TRBV21-1 and TRBJ1-6. TRBV21-1 counts as a pseudogene. This CDR3 is built from 13 residues. The CDR3 sequence is CASARARDSPLHF. Here the CDR3 DNA reads TGTGCCAGCGCCAGGGCCAGGGACTCACCCCTCCACTTT.

The chain uses TRBV29-1 and TRBJ1-1, with D tentatively TRBD1 (5 bases). Trimming cost V 2 bases and J 0 bases, with 13 bases left between them. This CDR3 contains 15 residues. Germline V gene lookup returns CDR1 SQVTM and CDR2 ANQGSEA. This chain's CDR3 is CSVEPTGRLNTEAFF. The CDR3 DNA reads TGCAGCGTTGAACCTACGGGACGGTTGAACACTGAAGCTTTCTTT.

The rearrangement joins TRBV19 to TRBJ2-7, with TRBD1 matching over 9 bases. CDR1 LNHDA and CDR2 SQIVND come from the germline V gene (reference sequence). There are 14 residues in the CDR3. V dropped 5 bases and J dropped 2; count of bases not matched to a gene: 4. The CDR3, as DNA: TGTGCCAGTAGTGCCGGGACAGGGACCTACGAGCAGTACTTC. It is translated as CASSAGTGTYEQYF.

V gene TRBV11-2 combines with J gene TRBJ2-5; D is undetermined. Trimming shortened V by 2 bases and J by 6 bases, and 7 bases separated the two germline ends. In germline, CDR1 is SGHAT, CDR2 FQNNGV. The length of the CDR3 is 12 residues. CDR3 residues: CASSLLEKTQYF. CDR3 sequence (DNA): TGTGCCAGCAGCTTACTGGAGAAGACCCAGTACTTC. The whole variable domain, filled in from reference TRBV11-2 and TRBJ2-5, reads EAGVAQSPRYKIIEKRQSVAFWCNPISGHATLYWYQQILGQGPKLLIQFQNNGVVDDSQLPKDRFSAERLKGVDSTLKIQPAKLEDSAVYLCASSLLEKTQYFGPGTRLLVL.

DNA of the CDR3: TGTGCCAGCAGCTTAGAGGCCAGGAGCTCCTACGAGCAGTACTTC. Translating it yields CASSLEARSSYEQYF. The J gene is TRBJ2-7, the V gene TRBV7-6; no reliable D call. From germline, CDR1 is SGHVS and CDR2 FNYEAQ. The CDR3 totals 15 residues. Deletions cut 1 base from V and 0 bases from J, with 10 bases between.

This clone appeared a few times. The gene calls are TRBV27 and TRBJ2-7; a possible D gene is TRBD1 (6 bases). The germline CDR1 and CDR2 sequences are MNHEY and SMNVEV (reference sequence). The CDR3 has 12 amino acids. V was pared by 7 bases and J by 0 bases, with 7 bases between. This chain's CDR3 is CASTDSSYEQYF. The CDR3 DNA reads TGTGCCAGCACGGACAGCTCCTACGAGCAGTACTTC.

This clone showed up just once. The rearrangement links TRBV27 to TRBJ1-1; D ambiguous. Trimming removed 0 bases at V and 1 base at J, with 9 bases between. Germline assignment: CDR1 MNHEY and CDR2 SMNVEV (reference sequence). This CDR3 has 15 amino acids. The CDR3 bases are TGTGCCAGCAGTTTATCGTTCGGATGGAACACTGAAGCTTTCTTT. Its translation: CASSLSFGWNTEAFF.

The V and J genes are TRBV4-1 and TRBJ2-7, with D unresolved. Germline V CDR1 and CDR2: MGHRA, YSYEKL. With 0 bases removed from V and 0 bases from J, the gap between germline ends came to 6 bases. The CDR3 sequence is 14 residues long. The CDR3 DNA reads as TGCGCCAGCAGCCAAGATTATACCTCCTACGAGCAGTACTTC. Protein sequence: CASSQDYTSYEQYF.

This clone occurred a few times. The J gene is TRBJ2-1, the V gene TRBV7-6; D uncertain. V lost 3 bases and J 5 bases, leaving 8 bases between the germline ends. This CDR3 is 13 amino acids long. Germline V gene data show CDR1 as SGHVS and CDR2 as FNYEAQ. Here the CDR3 reads CASSLSLHNEQFF. CDR3 nucleotides: TGTGCCAGCAGCTTGTCGTTGCACAATGAGCAGTTCTTC.

The V and J genes are TRBV2 and TRBJ2-3; no clear D gene. CDR3 size: 15 residues. CDR1 and CDR2 (germline): SNHLY, FYNNEI. V shed 8 bases and J shed 2 bases, with 17 bases lying between them. CDR3 sequence: CASGRRSSNTDTQYF. The CDR3 DNA sequence: TGTGCCAGCGGAAGAAGGAGCTCCAACACAGATACGCAGTATTTT. The full variable domain, in which reference TRBV2 and TRBJ2-3 provide the parts outside the CDR3, is EPEVTQTPSHQVTQMGQEVILRCVPISNHLYFYWYRQILGQKVEFLVSFYNNEISEKSEIFDDQFSVERPDGSNFTLKIRSTKLEDSAMYFCASGRRSSNTDTQYFGPGTRLTVL.

The chain uses TRBV5-5 and TRBJ2-7, with 13 bases lining up with TRBD2. CDR3 length: 14 amino acids. In germline, CDR1 is SGHKS, CDR2 YYEKEE (reference sequence). Losses at the gene ends were 4 bases for V and 2 bases for J; bases not matched to a gene: 0. For the CDR3, the DNA is TGTGCCAGCAGCGGGACTAGCGGGACCTACGAGCAGTACTTC. Its protein is CASSGTSGTYEQYF.

V gene TRBV6-1 combines with J gene TRBJ1-5, with D tentatively TRBD1 (6 bases). Germline V gene sequence: CDR1 MNHNS, CDR2 SASEGT. V lost 7 bases and J lost 0, with 10 bases in between. The length of the CDR3 is 14 residues. CDR3 coding DNA: TGTGCCAGCATGGGGGGCCGTAGCAATCAGCCCCAGCATTTT. Its translation: CASMGGRSNQPQHF.

The chain has TRBV9 and TRBJ2-7, with TRBD2 identical over 8 bases. The germline gives CDR1 SGDLS, CDR2 YYNGEE. The CDR3 covers 15 residues. Trimming cost V 0 bases and J 1 base; bases outside gene matches: 3. The CDR3 sequence is CASSVVASGSYEQYF. In nucleotides, the CDR3 is TGTGCCAGCAGCGTAGTGGCTAGCGGGTCCTACGAGCAGTACTTC.

The DNA of the CDR3 is TGTGCCGCAGGTTCTTCGTATGGCTACACCTTC. This sequence encodes CAAGSSYGYTF. The rearrangement links TRBV19 to TRBJ1-2; no clear D gene. Trimming removed 11 bases at V and 5 bases at J, with 12 bases between. Germline V gene lookup returns CDR1 LNHDA and CDR2 SQIVND (reference sequence). The CDR3 loop spans 11 amino acids.

The J gene is TRBJ1-2, the V gene TRBV9, with 7 bases that match TRBD1. The germline V gene encodes CDR1 SGDLS and CDR2 YYNGEE. The CDR3 runs 15 residues. V was clipped by 3 bases and J by 6 bases; unmatched bases: 11. The chain's CDR3 is CASSDGEGGADGYTF. Here the CDR3 DNA reads TGTGCCAGCAGCGACGGGGAAGGGGGCGCAGATGGCTACACCTTC.

The rearrangement joins TRBV27 to TRBJ2-3; tentative D call: TRBD1 (6 bases). The CDR3 extends over 15 amino acids. Trimming cost V 6 bases and J 4 bases, with 17 bases left between them. Germline values: CDR1 MNHEY, CDR2 SMNVEV (reference sequence). The CDR3 DNA reads TGTGCCAGCAGGTTCGGGTCCAGGGGCGCAGATACGCAGTATTTT. Protein sequence: CASRFGSRGADTQYF.

This clone was detected once. The genes are TRBV9 and TRBJ1-1; 8 positions agree with TRBD1. The V gene's germline CDR1 is SGDLS and CDR2 YYNGEE. Trimming cost V 7 bases and J 1 base; bases outside gene matches: 0. There are 12 residues in the CDR3. Here the CDR3 DNA reads TGTGCCAGCCAGGGGGCGAACACTGAAGCTTTCTTT. Its translation: CASQGANTEAFF.